A single sample gave rise to the 9 T cell receptor beta chains below, sequenced in a study of blood T cell repertoires in COVID-19. Sequencing used immunoSEQ multiplex PCR; TCRdb keeps in-frame clones, though not all of them. The sample holds about 140,000 clones, roughly 88% seen once. Sequencing input: peripheral blood. The receptors were gathered from a man between 65 and 85 years old with acute or convalescent COVID-19.

The chain links TRBV11-2 to TRBJ2-1, with TRBD2 matching over 9 bases. Germline assignment: CDR1 SGHAT and CDR2 FQNNGV. The CDR3 runs to 15 residues. The junction had 1 base not matched to a gene; V was cut back by 1 base and J by 3 bases. The CDR3 sequence is CASSLGGGGYNEQFF. Written as DNA, the CDR3 is TGTGCCAGCAGCTTAGGCGGGGGGGGCTACAATGAGCAGTTCTTC.

CDR3 sequence (DNA): TGTGCCTGGACGTTAGGGGGCGCTGGGGCCAACGTCCTGACTTTC. This sequence encodes CAWTLGGAGANVLTF. This chain links TRBV30 with TRBJ2-6, with 7 bases aligning to TRBD1. CDR1 and CDR2 (germline): GTSNPN, SVGIG (reference sequence). V dropped 4 bases and J dropped 2; count of bases not matched to a gene: 5. The CDR3 covers 15 residues.

This sequence joins TRBV28 and TRBJ1-5; D perhaps matches TRBD1 (6 bases). Trimming took off 7 bases at V and 4 bases at J, with 11 bases between the two ends. The CDR3 length is 13 residues. CDR1 is MDHEN and CDR2 is SYDVKM in the germline V gene. The CDR3 DNA sequence: TGTGCCAGCATAGGGGGGGGAAATCAGCCCCAGCATTTT. It specifies CASIGGGNQPQHF.

The chain combines TRBV27 with TRBJ2-5, with D unclear. Germline V lookup: CDR1 MNHEY, CDR2 SMNVEV (reference sequence). V lost 6 bases, J lost 1 base, and 12 bases lay in between. The CDR3 covers 14 residues. The CDR3 region has the DNA TGTGCCAGCAGGCCAAACGGGTTCCAAGAGACCCAGTACTTC. Protein product: CASRPNGFQETQYF.

This clone showed up just once. V usage is TRBV6-2 or TRBV6-3 and J usage is TRBJ1-6; 7 nucleotides align to TRBD1. Germline CDR1 MNHEY, CDR2 SVGEGT. The CDR3 loop spans 17 amino acids. V was pared by 5 bases and J by 10 bases, with 17 bases of the junction left unmatched. CDR3 sequence (DNA): TGTGCCAGCAGTCCAAGACAGGGTATTGGCGTTAGATCACCCCTCCACTTT. As protein: CASSPRQGIGVRSPLHF.

Only a few counts were recorded for this clone. The V call is TRBV29-1, the J call TRBJ1-2; possibly TRBD1 for D (5 bases). CDR3 length equals 14 residues. Germline loops: CDR1 SQVTM, CDR2 ANQGSEA. V was trimmed by 2 bases and J by 8 bases, leaving 18 bases between them. CDR3 region: CSVEHSRGVRGYTF. In DNA form, the CDR3 reads TGCAGCGTTGAACATTCGCGGGGCGTGAGAGGCTACACCTTC.

This clone was observed once. The chain is built from TRBV10-2 and TRBJ2-1, with 10 bases lining up with TRBD2. Trimming removed 3 bases from V and 9 bases from J; junction bases left unmatched: 8. CDR3 length equals 15 residues. From germline, CDR1 is WSHSY and CDR2 SAAADI. The CDR3 bases are TGCGCCAGCAGTGACCATAGCGGGGGGAAATTTGAGCAGTTCTTC. Its protein product is CASSDHSGGKFEQFF.

The rearrangement links TRBV28 to TRBJ1-2; no reliable D call. The CDR3 runs 12 residues. The V gene lost 2 bases and the J gene lost 8 bases, with 9 bases spanning the gap. The germline CDR1 and CDR2 sequences are MDHEN and SYDVKM. The CDR3 is CASSLEGWGYTF. The CDR3 DNA reads TGTGCCAGCAGTTTAGAGGGATGGGGCTACACCTTC.

The rearrangement uses TRBV6-2 or TRBV6-3 and TRBJ1-5; D is unresolved. This CDR3 comprises 16 residues. Trimming removed 0 bases from V and 3 bases from J, with 12 bases in between. From germline, CDR1 is MNHEY and CDR2 SVGEGT. CDR3 region: CASSYSTSYNNQPQHF. The DNA of the CDR3 is TGTGCCAGCAGTTACTCGACAAGTTATAACAATCAGCCCCAGCATTTT.